This TCR beta chain was profiled in a study of CD8+CD57+ T cells in acquired aplastic anemia. Study context: DNA per sorted CD4+ or CD8+ sample ranged about 0.19 to 30 ug, averaging 3.2 ug.

TCR beta VDJ and CDR3 profiling used genomic DNA as template. In TCRdb, the reads were re-called with MiXCR into one record per CDR3 protein. The sample includes about 220,000 distinct CDR3 sequences, roughly 33% of them seen just once. Germline loops: CDR1 DFQATT, CDR2 SNEGSKA (reference sequence). CDR3 length: 8 amino acids. Trimming removed 5 bases from V and 14 bases from J; junction bases left unmatched: 0. Remarks on this clonotype: What it recognizes is unknown.

Study observations and caveats: Statistical testing detected no significant gap in CD8+ Simpson's diversity between patients and controls. A set of approximately 29 CD8+ CDR3 sequences was shared between patients and controls, and these sequences appeared highly expressed in patients.

This TCR came from a human donor in good health, serving as a control. The specimen sequenced was sorted CD4+, CD8+, or CD8+CD57+ T cells (not recorded which) from PBMCs. The V call is TRBV20-1, the J call TRBJ1-1, with TRBD1 matching 9 bases. CDR3 sequence reads: CSAGQGFF. Written as DNA, the CDR3 is TGCAGTGCTGGACAGGGGTTCTTT.